Listed below are T cell receptor beta chains from one sample, sequenced in a study of cytomegalovirus exposure and HLA in healthy donors. Sequenced by immunoSEQ multiplex PCR; TCRdb stores in-frame clones only, minus some. Of 150,000 to 200,000 clones in the sample, 80% to 90% were seen once. The sample comprised PBMCs. The receptors originated from a woman aged 18-29 years in good health and CMV-seronegative. Each CDR3 is given with its conserved first and last residue. Fields, in order: V gene, clone size, J gene, D gene, CDR3 DNA, CDR3 protein. D genes are given only for firm matches. Expanded clones are given a class, and other clones once, few, many or no size at all.

v_gene: TRBV19; abundance: -; j_gene: TRBJ2-5; d_gene: -; CDR3nt: TGTGCCAGTCGTCGGGAGCGCCGGGAGACCCAGTACTTC; CDR3aa: CASRRERRETQYF
v_gene: TRBV4-2; abundance: -; j_gene: TRBJ2-1; d_gene: -; CDR3nt: TGTGCCAGCAGCCCGCTTCTTGCGAGCTCCTACAATGAGCAGTTCTTC; CDR3aa: CASSPLLASSYNEQFF
v_gene: TRBV5-1; abundance: -; j_gene: TRBJ1-1; d_gene: TRBD1; CDR3nt: TGCGCCAGCAGCTTGCTACAGGGGGACATGAACACTGAAGCTTTCTTT; CDR3aa: CASSLLQGDMNTEAFF
v_gene: TRBV4-1; abundance: -; j_gene: TRBJ2-1; d_gene: -; CDR3nt: TGCGCCAGCAGCCAAGATCCGGTCCGAACGAACAATGAGCAGTTCTTC; CDR3aa: CASSQDPVRTNNEQFF
v_gene: TRBV14; abundance: -; j_gene: TRBJ2-7; d_gene: -; CDR3nt: TGTGCCAGCAGCCAAGAAGTAGTGCTGAGCTCCTACGAGCAGTACTTC; CDR3aa: CASSQEVVLSSYEQYF
v_gene: TRBV5-4; abundance: -; j_gene: TRBJ2-7; d_gene: -; CDR3nt: TGTGCCAGCAGCAGCAGCCGGGTCCTCTCCTACGAGCAGTACTTC; CDR3aa: CASSSSRVLSYEQYF
v_gene: TRBV5-1; abundance: -; j_gene: TRBJ2-7; d_gene: TRBD2; CDR3nt: TGCGCCAGCAGCCTAGCGGGAGGGGCCTCCTCCTACGAGCAGTACTTC; CDR3aa: CASSLAGGASSYEQYF
v_gene: TRBV28; abundance: few; j_gene: TRBJ1-5; d_gene: TRBD1; CDR3nt: TGTGCCAGCAGTTCGACAGGGGAGAACCAGCCCCAGCATTTT; CDR3aa: CASSSTGENQPQHF
v_gene: TRBV5-5; abundance: -; j_gene: TRBJ1-2; d_gene: -; CDR3nt: TGTGCCAGCAGCCCTACTCTCACAGGAAACTATGGCTACACCTTC; CDR3aa: CASSPTLTGNYGYTF
v_gene: TRBV7-6; abundance: -; j_gene: TRBJ2-3; d_gene: -; CDR3nt: TGTGCCAGCAGCTTAGGCAGCCGGGGCACAGATACGCAGTATTTT; CDR3aa: CASSLGSRGTDTQYF
v_gene: TRBV6-5; abundance: -; j_gene: TRBJ2-7; d_gene: -; CDR3nt: TGTGCCAGCAGCACTGGACAGAGAACCTACGAGCAGTACTTC; CDR3aa: CASSTGQRTYEQYF
v_gene: TRBV25-1; abundance: -; j_gene: TRBJ2-3; d_gene: -; CDR3nt: TGTGCCAGCAGTATTCGGCACACAGATGCAGATACGCAGTATTTT; CDR3aa: CASSIRHTDADTQYF
v_gene: TRBV4-1; abundance: -; j_gene: TRBJ2-5; d_gene: TRBD1; CDR3nt: TGCGCCAGCAGCCAAGTAAGGGCCCAGGGGGCCCAGTACTTC; CDR3aa: CASSQVRAQGAQYF
v_gene: TRBV5-4; abundance: once; j_gene: TRBJ1-1; d_gene: TRBD1; CDR3nt: TGTGCCAGCAGTTCCCCTCCCGTGGCAGGGGGCACTGAAGCTTTCTTT; CDR3aa: CASSSPPVAGGTEAFF